This entry lists 27 T cell receptor beta chains sequenced from one sample in a study of CD8 T cells in ankylosing spondylitis. TCRdb processed the 5' RACE reads anew with MiXCR; each CDR3 protein has one entry. The sample lists approximately 300,000 distinct CDR3 sequences, roughly 20% occurring once. The sequencing input was blood, either unsorted or a sorted T cell fraction (not recorded which). These receptors originate from a female donor with ankylosing spondylitis or in good health (not recorded which).

This clonotype was recorded at least ten times. This rearrangement joins TRBV29-1 to TRBJ2-3; no definite D call. Deletions cut 6 bases from V and 1 base from J, with 8 bases between. CDR1 and CDR2 from the germline V gene are SQVTM and ANQGSEA. The CDR3 loop spans 12 amino acids. The CDR3 spells CSVFRGTDTQYF. The CDR3 DNA reads as TGCAGCGTCTTCCGGGGCACAGATACGCAGTATTTT.

This clonotype has more than one count but fewer than ten. V gene TRBV5-1 combines with J gene TRBJ1-2; D may be TRBD1 (5 bases). Germline V gene data show CDR1 as SGHRS and CDR2 as YFSETQ. The CDR3 is made up of 14 amino acids. Between the trimmed V and J ends, which lost 6 bases and 2 bases, there was a span of 14 bases. The CDR3 loop reads CASKPGGGNYGYTF. In DNA form, the CDR3 reads TGCGCCAGCAAGCCGGGCGGGGGGAACTATGGCTACACCTTC.

This sequence joins TRBV6-2 or TRBV6-3 and TRBJ1-5; D call uncertain. V lost 0 bases and J lost 2, with 17 bases in between. CDR1 and CDR2 (germline): MNHEY, SVGEGT. CDR3 size: 18 residues. Written as DNA, the CDR3 is TGTGCCAGCAGTTACTCCCCCTTCAGGAGGTTGGGCAATCAGCCCCAGCATTTT. Translated: CASSYSPFRRLGNQPQHF.

This clonotype has only a few counts. V gene TRBV27 combines with J gene TRBJ1-1; tentatively, D is TRBD1 (6 bases). The CDR3 contains 14 residues. The V end lost 1 base, the J end lost 2 bases, and 8 bases lay between the germline ends. Per germline, CDR1 MNHEY and CDR2 SMNVEV (reference sequence). The CDR3 spells CASSLYRDNTEAFF. The CDR3 bases are TGTGCCAGCAGTTTATACAGGGATAACACTGAAGCTTTCTTT.

This clonotype was seen ten or more times. The chain is built from TRBV5-1 and TRBJ1-1, with 10 bases matching TRBD1. J lost 3 bases, V lost 0 bases, and 5 bases had no gene match. The CDR3 contains 16 residues. Looked up from germline, CDR1 is SGHRS and CDR2 is YFSETQ. The CDR3 protein is CASSLEYGTGDTEAFF. CDR3 DNA: TGCGCCAGCAGCTTGGAGTATGGGACAGGGGACACTGAAGCTTTCTTT.

This clonotype was observed a few times. The gene calls are TRBV6-5 and TRBJ2-7; TRBD2 might be the D (6 bases). This CDR3 is built from 15 residues. Deletions cut 2 bases from V and 0 bases from J, with 11 bases between. Germline V CDR1 and CDR2: MNHEY, SVGAGI. The CDR3 nucleotides read TGTGCCAGCAGTTACGCGGGGATAAGCTCCTACGAGCAGTACTTC. Protein sequence: CASSYAGISSYEQYF.

The chain joins TRBV9 to TRBJ2-1; 9 positions match TRBD1. Germline V lookup: CDR1 SGDLS, CDR2 YYNGEE. Trimming took 0 bases from V and 5 from J; bases not matched to a gene: 0. This CDR3 is 14 amino acids long. The CDR3 protein is CASSVGTGDNEQFF. CDR3 bases: TGTGCCAGCAGCGTAGGGACAGGGGACAATGAGCAGTTCTTC.

J is TRBJ2-1 and V is TRBV7-9, with 7 bases fitting TRBD2. There are 15 residues in the CDR3. Germline values: CDR1 SEHNR, CDR2 FQNEAQ (reference sequence). The ends lost 4 bases at V and 0 bases at J; junction bases unmatched: 3. In DNA, the CDR3 is TGTGCCAGCAGCTCTAGCGGACCCTCCTACAATGAGCAGTTCTTC. This encodes CASSSSGPSYNEQFF.

This chain joins TRBV29-1 and TRBJ1-3; possibly TRBD1 for D (5 bases). Trimming left V 4 bases short and J 3 bases short, with 10 bases between. Germline-derived CDR1 and CDR2 are SQVTM and ANQGSEA. The CDR3 sequence is 13 residues long. The CDR3 here is CSVAQEIGNTIYF. CDR3 nucleotide sequence: TGCAGCGTTGCACAGGAGATTGGAAACACCATATATTTT.

This clonotype was seen only a few times. The rearrangement joins TRBV9 to TRBJ1-1, with D perhaps matching TRBD1 (5 bases). Trimming shortened V by 2 bases and J by 0 bases, and 8 bases separated the two germline ends. The CDR3 totals 14 residues. The germline V gene has CDR1 SGDLS and CDR2 YYNGEE. The CDR3 region has the DNA TGTGCCAGCAGCGTTGGACATATGAACACTGAAGCTTTCTTT. Residues: CASSVGHMNTEAFF. The full variable domain, with the rest looked up from reference TRBV9 and TRBJ1-1, is DSGVTQTPKHLITATGQRVTLRCSPRSGDLSVYWYQQSLDQGLQFLIQYYNGEERAKGNILERFSAQQFPDLHSELNLSSLELGDSALYFCASSVGHMNTEAFFGQGTRLTVV.

This clonotype was detected a few times. DNA of the CDR3: TGTGCCACCCGACAGATTGATAATTCACCCCTCCACTTT. Protein sequence: CATRQIDNSPLHF. The chain has TRBV10-3 and TRBJ1-6, with D maybe TRBD1 (5 bases). V was trimmed by 10 bases and J by 5 bases, leaving 12 bases between them. The germline V gene has CDR1 ENHRY and CDR2 SYGVKD. The CDR3 totals 13 residues.

This clonotype came up a few times. V is TRBV7-2 and J is TRBJ2-1; TRBD1 agrees at 7 bases. J gave up 2 bases and V 5 bases, and 6 bases lay outside the gene matches. The CDR3 length is 15 residues. CDR1 SGHTA and CDR2 FQGNSA come from the germline V gene. The CDR3 loop reads CASSKQGIPYNEQFF. CDR3 DNA: TGTGCCAGCAGCAAACAGGGGATTCCCTACAATGAGCAGTTCTTC.

This clonotype was found a few times. The gene calls are TRBV14 and TRBJ2-3; D is unclear. The CDR3 extends over 17 amino acids. The ends were cut back, 3 bases at V and 2 bases at J, with 18 bases in the middle. CDR1 is SGHDN, CDR2 FVKESK, per germline. The CDR3: CASSHGFNLAYTDTQYF. The CDR3 region has the DNA TGTGCCAGCAGCCATGGATTCAACTTAGCCTACACAGATACGCAGTATTTT.

This clonotype came up a few times. The chain employs TRBV7-2 and TRBJ2-1; a weak D match, TRBD2 (5 bases). V was shortened by 2 bases and J by 4 bases, with 12 bases between the two germline ends. CDR3 length: 15 residues. The germline V gene encodes CDR1 SGHTA and CDR2 FQGNSA. The CDR3 region has the DNA TGTGCCAGCAGCTTATGGGGAGATCCTTACAATGAGCAGTTCTTC. Protein: CASSLWGDPYNEQFF.

Of note for this clonotype: At one boundary the junction diverges from the germline segment, which might be a read error. The CDR3 protein is CASRAGRVPDDQYF. CDR3 nucleotides: TGTGCCAGCAGGGCCGGGAGGGTCCCCGACGATCAGTACTTC. V usage is TRBV6-1 and J usage is TRBJ2-7; 8 bases agree with TRBD2. Germline V gene lookup returns CDR1 MNHNS and CDR2 SASEGT. CDR3 length: 14 residues.

This chain links TRBV7-9 with TRBJ2-3, with a tentative D call TRBD2 (5 bases). Germline lookup yields CDR1 SEHNR and CDR2 FQNEAQ (reference sequence). Trimming shortened V by 6 bases and J by 4 bases, and 14 bases separated the two germline ends. This CDR3 region has 14 residues. CDR3 region: CASRRRDGADTQYF. CDR3 bases: TGTGCCAGCAGAAGACGTGACGGGGCAGATACGCAGTATTTT.

V is TRBV12-3 or TRBV12-4 and J is TRBJ2-7; the D call may be TRBD1 or TRBD2 (5 bases each). CDR3 length equals 13 residues. Trimming left V 5 bases short and J 5 bases short, with 13 bases between. In DNA form, the CDR3 reads TGTGCCAGCAGTGGGGGACGGCTAGACGAGCAGTACTTC. The encoded protein is CASSGGRLDEQYF.

This clonotype was found a few times. The V and J genes are TRBV4-2 and TRBJ2-3; 7 positions match TRBD1. V dropped 2 bases and J dropped 4; count of bases not matched to a gene: 6. The length of the CDR3 is 15 residues. CDR1 LGHNA and CDR2 YNFKEQ come from the germline V gene. CDR3 amino acids: CASSQQGESADTQYF. The CDR3 DNA sequence: TGTGCCAGCAGCCAACAGGGGGAGTCGGCAGATACGCAGTATTTT.

This clonotype was picked up a small number of times. V usage is TRBV12-3 or TRBV12-4 and J usage is TRBJ2-1; D unresolved. Between the trimmed V and J ends, which lost 6 bases and 5 bases, there was a span of 11 bases. The CDR3 is 13 amino acids. CDR3 residues: CASRTGPHNEQFF. The CDR3, as DNA: TGTGCCAGCAGAACCGGGCCGCACAATGAGCAGTTCTTC.

The chain couples TRBV6-5 to TRBJ1-1, with a weak D call TRBD1 (6 bases). This CDR3 region has 14 residues. Looked up from germline, CDR1 is MNHEY and CDR2 is SVGAGI. Trimming shortened V by 4 bases and J by 8 bases, and 17 bases separated the two germline ends. The CDR3 nucleotides read TGTGCCAGCAGTTTCTGGAAGGAGAGGGGGGAAGCTTTCTTT. Translated: CASSFWKERGEAFF.

The chain employs TRBV7-2 and TRBJ2-5; 7 nucleotides line up with TRBD2. With 8 bases clipped from V and 1 base from J, the junction kept 10 bases outside the gene matches. Germline V gene data show CDR1 as SGHTA and CDR2 as FQGNSA. The CDR3 runs 15 residues. The chain's CDR3 is CASAPDGRFQETQYF. For the CDR3, the DNA is TGTGCCAGCGCGCCCGACGGGAGGTTCCAAGAGACCCAGTACTTC.

This clonotype has a count of ten or more. The chain is built from TRBV29-1 and TRBJ2-3; D is undetermined. Germline assignment: CDR1 SQVTM and CDR2 ANQGSEA. V was trimmed by 6 bases and J by 5 bases, leaving 12 bases between them. The CDR3 sequence is 12 residues long. The CDR3 DNA is TGCAGCGTCCAACTTACAGAAGATACGCAGTATTTT. The encoded protein is CSVQLTEDTQYF.

This clonotype was detected only a few times. The V call is TRBV6-1, the J call TRBJ2-1; D unresolved. This CDR3 spans 13 amino acids. V was clipped by 5 bases and J by 4 bases, with 9 bases between them. Germline V lookup: CDR1 MNHNS, CDR2 SASEGT. Written as DNA, the CDR3 is TGTGCCAGCAGTCGTGACGGATACAATGAGCAGTTCTTC. Its protein is CASSRDGYNEQFF.

This clonotype was seen at least ten times. V usage is TRBV29-1 and J usage is TRBJ2-3; the D gene could be TRBD1 or TRBD2 (5 bases each). This CDR3 has 14 residues. CDR1 is SQVTM and CDR2 is ANQGSEA in the germline V gene. V gave up 3 bases and J gave up 2 bases, with 12 bases separating them. The CDR3 reads CSVERGRLTDTQYF. CDR3 sequence (DNA): TGCAGCGTTGAGAGGGGAAGGCTCACAGATACGCAGTATTTT.

V is TRBV7-2 and J is TRBJ2-2, with D possibly being TRBD1 (5 bases). V was shortened by 5 bases and J by 1 base, with 8 bases between the two germline ends. Germline V CDR1 and CDR2: SGHTA, FQGNSA. This CDR3 is 14 amino acids long. The CDR3 DNA follows: TGTGCCAGCAGCGCGACAGTGAACACCGGGGAGCTGTTTTTT. Its protein product is CASSATVNTGELFF.

The J gene is TRBJ2-7, the V gene TRBV20-1, with TRBD2 matching over 9 bases. Germline CDR1 reads DFQATT; CDR2 reads SNEGSKA (reference sequence). Trimming took 3 bases from V and 2 from J; bases not matched to a gene: 5. CDR3 length equals 14 residues. CDR3 protein: CSARDSGSAYEQYF. CDR3 nucleotide sequence: TGCAGTGCTAGGGATAGCGGGAGCGCCTACGAGCAGTACTTC.

This sequence joins TRBV19 and TRBJ2-7; weak D call: TRBD2 (6 bases). V lost 5 bases and J lost 5, with 16 bases in between. The CDR3 spans 14 residues. CDR1 is LNHDA, CDR2 SQIVND, per germline (reference sequence). The CDR3 region is CASSPRRRDHEQYF. Written as DNA, the CDR3 is TGTGCCAGTAGTCCCCGGCGGAGGGACCACGAGCAGTACTTC. Using reference TRBV19 and TRBJ2-7 for the parts outside the CDR3, the full variable domain is DGGITQSPKYLFRKEGQNVTLSCEQNLNHDAMYWYRQDPGQGLRLIYYSQIVNDFQKGDIAEGYSVSREKKESFPLTVTSAQKNPTAFYLCASSPRRRDHEQYFGPGTRLTVT.